This T cell receptor beta chain was obtained from a study of OX40 agonist ivuxolimab in advanced cancers. TCRdb's table, derived via immunoSEQ multiplex PCR, lists solely in-frame clones and lacks some. The sample contains approximately 90,000 clones, around 90% of which appear only once. Germline V CDR1 and CDR2: SNHLY, FYNNEI. Germline trimming cut 7 bases from V and 8 bases from J; bases unmatched to any gene: 14. CDR3 length equals 15 residues. This sample comprised CD4+ or CD8+ T cells sorted from blood, obtained in a trial of the OX40 agonist ivuxolimab. This sequence originates from an adult with an advanced solid tumor such as melanoma, head and neck, liver or kidney cancer. The gene calls are TRBV2 and TRBJ1-1, with 9 bases that match TRBD1. DNA for the CDR3: TGTGCCAGCACGTCGATGCCGGGACAGGGAATCGAAGCTTTCTTT. It specifies CASTSMPGQGIEAFF. Variable domain in full (rest from reference TRBV2 and TRBJ1-1): EPEVTQTPSHQVTQMGQEVILRCVPISNHLYFYWYRQILGQKVEFLVSFYNNEISEKSEIFDDQFSVERPDGSNFTLKIRSTKLEDSAMYFCASTSMPGQGIEAFFGQGTRLTVV.